Given below is one T cell receptor (beta chain) in context. Original processing notes: Scientists estimated how many nucleated cells there were by amplifying reference gene primers. The repertoire was sequenced with immunoSEQ multiplex PCR; TCRdb's copy has only in-frame clones and lacks some. That table is the source of V, J and clone size, and D and trimming were worked out from the DNA. Of some 70,000 clones listed, 75% to 90% were seen once; the top ten hold more than 7.5%. The sample is drawn from a study of blood T cell repertoires in COVID-19. Study at large: Donors in the United States, Italy and Spain gave samples during acute or convalescent COVID-19. Sample material is recorded as cDNA or gDNA derived from T cells, B-cell-depleted T cells, or PBMCs.

This CDR3 comprises 16 residues. The V and J ends lost 4 bases and 3 bases, in that order; junction bases with no gene match: 9. Per germline, CDR1 SNHLY and CDR2 FYNNEI. The chain couples TRBV2 to TRBJ2-3, with 8 bases identical to TRBD2. The specimen sequenced was peripheral blood. The origin of this receptor is a man in his fifties with active COVID-19. The CDR3 DNA follows: TGTGCCAGCAGTGGAGCCTTGGGACTAGTAACAGATACGCAGTATTTT. This gives the protein CASSGALGLVTDTQYF.